Listed below are T cell receptor beta chains from one sample, sequenced in a study of stem cell transplantation in POMP-related autoinflammatory disease. Produced via immunoSEQ multiplex PCR; TCRdb's table is partial and in-frame only. The data contain hundreds of clones, approximately 93% of them seen just once; the ten biggest clones take up around 7.7%. Sequencing used CD4+ follicular helper T cells (Tfh) from PBMCs, obtained after stem cell transplantation. The receptors here all came from a human patient with POMP-related autoinflammation and immune dysregulation (PRAID). Some T cells may be supplied by the graft donor. Both conserved end residues are part of each CDR3. Fields, in order: V gene, J gene, clone size, D gene, CDR3 length, CDR3 DNA, CDR3 protein. The D gene is left open where the match is weak. Size is stated for part of the rows, as once, few or many counts, or as a class when the clone is expanded.

V gene: TRBV4-2; J gene: TRBJ2-7; clone size: -; D gene: -; CDR3 length: 17; CDR3 DNA: TGTGCCAGCAACCAAGATCGTCTGGGTGAGACAGACTACGAGCAGTACTTC; CDR3 protein: CASNQDRLGETDYEQYF
V gene: TRBV7-8; J gene: TRBJ2-1; clone size: -; D gene: TRBD2; CDR3 length: 17; CDR3 DNA: TGTGCCAGCAGCTCTAGGGCTAGCGGAAGCTCCTACAATGAGCAGTTCTTC; CDR3 protein: CASSSRASGSSYNEQFF
V gene: TRBV5-6; J gene: TRBJ1-4; clone size: -; D gene: -; CDR3 length: 17; CDR3 DNA: TGTGCCAGCAGCTTTGGGGGTCAGGACCCGGCTAATGAAAAACTGTTTTTT; CDR3 protein: CASSFGGQDPANEKLFF
V gene: TRBV2; J gene: TRBJ1-5; clone size: -; D gene: TRBD1; CDR3 length: 18; CDR3 DNA: TGTGCCAGCAGAACGGGACAGGGATTAGGTCATAGCAATCAGCCCCAGCATTTT; CDR3 protein: CASRTGQGLGHSNQPQHF
V gene: TRBV5-6; J gene: TRBJ2-5; clone size: -; D gene: -; CDR3 length: 14; CDR3 DNA: TGTGCCAGCAGCACCCGACTTAGATCGGAGACCCAGTACTTC; CDR3 protein: CASSTRLRSETQYF
V gene: TRBV19; J gene: TRBJ2-7; clone size: -; D gene: TRBD1; CDR3 length: 15; CDR3 DNA: TGTGCCAGTAGTACGAACGGACAGGCATGGGACGAGCAGTACTTC; CDR3 protein: CASSTNGQAWDEQYF
V gene: TRBV3-1/TRBV3-2; J gene: TRBJ2-4; clone size: -; D gene: TRBD2; CDR3 length: 21; CDR3 DNA: TGTGCCAGCAGCGAGAGTCTCTACGGGACTAGCGGGATATTAGCCAAAAACATTCAGTACTTC; CDR3 protein: CASSESLYGTSGILAKNIQYF
V gene: TRBV27; J gene: TRBJ2-1; clone size: -; D gene: TRBD2; CDR3 length: 18; CDR3 DNA: TGTGCCAGCAGCCTTCGGACTAGCGGGAGGTTCGCCTACAATGAGCAGTTCTTC; CDR3 protein: CASSLRTSGRFAYNEQFF
V gene: TRBV6-5; J gene: TRBJ1-1; clone size: -; D gene: -; CDR3 length: 11; CDR3 DNA: TGTGCCAGCAGTTCCCCTCAGGCAGCTTTCTTT; CDR3 protein: CASSSPQAAFF
V gene: TRBV6-5; J gene: TRBJ1-2; clone size: -; D gene: -; CDR3 length: 13; CDR3 DNA: TGTGCCAGCAGTTACGGGCAGTTCTATGGCTACACCTTC; CDR3 protein: CASSYGQFYGYTF
V gene: TRBV6-5; J gene: TRBJ2-7; clone size: once; D gene: -; CDR3 length: 14; CDR3 DNA: TGTGCCAGCAGACTGAGGACGCATTCCTACGAGCAGTACTTC; CDR3 protein: CASRLRTHSYEQYF
V gene: TRBV5-1; J gene: TRBJ1-2; clone size: once; D gene: -; CDR3 length: 14; CDR3 DNA: TGCGCCAGCAGCTTTGGGGGCTCGGACTATGGCTACACCTTC; CDR3 protein: CASSFGGSDYGYTF
V gene: TRBV6-6; J gene: TRBJ2-3; clone size: -; D gene: -; CDR3 length: 15; CDR3 DNA: TGTGCCAGCAGAGGACAACTGAAGAGCACAGATACGCAGTATTTT; CDR3 protein: CASRGQLKSTDTQYF
V gene: TRBV24-1; J gene: TRBJ2-5; clone size: -; D gene: -; CDR3 length: 12; CDR3 DNA: TGTGCCACCAGTCCAGGTTCGGGGACCCAGTACTTC; CDR3 protein: CATSPGSGTQYF
V gene: TRBV30; J gene: TRBJ2-5; clone size: -; D gene: -; CDR3 length: 13; CDR3 DNA: TGTGCCTGGAGTAGGGACTACCAAGAGACCCAGTACTTC; CDR3 protein: CAWSRDYQETQYF
V gene: TRBV14; J gene: TRBJ2-7; clone size: -; D gene: -; CDR3 length: 13; CDR3 DNA: TGTGCCAGCAGCCAAAGCGTCCAGGGCGTGCAGTACTTC; CDR3 protein: CASSQSVQGVQYF
V gene: TRBV6-5; J gene: TRBJ1-2; clone size: -; D gene: -; CDR3 length: 13; CDR3 DNA: TGTGCCAGCAGTTTTCAGTTACTCTATGGCTACACCTTC; CDR3 protein: CASSFQLLYGYTF
V gene: TRBV6-5; J gene: TRBJ1-5; clone size: once; D gene: -; CDR3 length: 13; CDR3 DNA: TGTGCCAGCAGTTACGGGGGGAATCAGCCCCAGCATTTT; CDR3 protein: CASSYGGNQPQHF
V gene: TRBV7-3; J gene: TRBJ2-3; clone size: -; D gene: -; CDR3 length: 14; CDR3 DNA: TGTGCCAGCAGCTCACAGGGGAGGTCAGATACGCAGTATTTT; CDR3 protein: CASSSQGRSDTQYF
V gene: TRBV5-1; J gene: TRBJ2-5; clone size: -; D gene: -; CDR3 length: 15; CDR3 DNA: TGCGCCAGCAGCCAGGGACTGACGTACCAAGAGACCCAGTACTTC; CDR3 protein: CASSQGLTYQETQYF
V gene: TRBV11-1; J gene: TRBJ1-4; clone size: -; D gene: -; CDR3 length: 14; CDR3 DNA: TGTGCCAGCAGCTTCACAGAGGCGAATGAAAAACTGTTTTTT; CDR3 protein: CASSFTEANEKLFF
V gene: TRBV27; J gene: TRBJ1-6; clone size: -; D gene: -; CDR3 length: 14; CDR3 DNA: TGTGCCAGCAGTCGGAAGGGTAATAATTCACCCCTCCACTTT; CDR3 protein: CASSRKGNNSPLHF
V gene: TRBV4-3; J gene: TRBJ1-5; clone size: few; D gene: -; CDR3 length: 18; CDR3 DNA: TGCGCCAGCAGCCAAGTGGAGTCGGGGAGGGGTGGCAATCAGCCCCAGCATTTT; CDR3 protein: CASSQVESGRGGNQPQHF
V gene: TRBV10-1; J gene: TRBJ1-2; clone size: -; D gene: TRBD1; CDR3 length: 13; CDR3 DNA: TGCGCCAGCAGCCCAGGAGGGGGCAATGGCTACACCTTC; CDR3 protein: CASSPGGGNGYTF
V gene: TRBV5-1; J gene: TRBJ1-2; clone size: -; D gene: TRBD1; CDR3 length: 13; CDR3 DNA: TGCGCCAGCAGTGACAGGGATTCACGTGGCTACACCTTC; CDR3 protein: CASSDRDSRGYTF
V gene: TRBV4-1; J gene: TRBJ1-2; clone size: -; D gene: -; CDR3 length: 15; CDR3 DNA: TGCGCCAGCAGCCAATACTCCGGGCCCCGGCTAGGCTACACCTTC; CDR3 protein: CASSQYSGPRLGYTF
V gene: TRBV19; J gene: TRBJ2-5; clone size: -; D gene: -; CDR3 length: 14; CDR3 DNA: TGTGCCAGTAGTATGGCTGCAGGGGAAGAGACCCAGTACTTC; CDR3 protein: CASSMAAGEETQYF
V gene: TRBV10-2; J gene: TRBJ1-1; clone size: few; D gene: TRBD1; CDR3 length: 16; CDR3 DNA: TGCGCCAGCAGTGAGTCGCTGGGACAGAGGTACACTGAAGCTTTCTTT; CDR3 protein: CASSESLGQRYTEAFF
V gene: TRBV29-1; J gene: TRBJ2-3; clone size: -; D gene: -; CDR3 length: 13; CDR3 DNA: TGCAGCGTTGATTGGGTGACTGGGGATACGCAGTATTTT; CDR3 protein: CSVDWVTGDTQYF
V gene: TRBV30; J gene: TRBJ1-6; clone size: -; D gene: TRBD1; CDR3 length: 14; CDR3 DNA: TGTGCCTGGAGTGTACGACAGGGGTTTTCACCCCTCCACTTT; CDR3 protein: CAWSVRQGFSPLHF
V gene: TRBV5-1; J gene: TRBJ2-5; clone size: -; D gene: TRBD1; CDR3 length: 14; CDR3 DNA: TGCGCCAGCAGCTCAGGGACAGGGCAAGAGACCCAGTACTTC; CDR3 protein: CASSSGTGQETQYF
V gene: TRBV7-8; J gene: TRBJ1-2; clone size: -; D gene: TRBD1; CDR3 length: 17; CDR3 DNA: TGTGCCAGCAGCTTAGCTTCCCTAGGACAGGGGAACTATGGCTACACCTTC; CDR3 protein: CASSLASLGQGNYGYTF
V gene: TRBV18; J gene: TRBJ1-1; clone size: -; D gene: -; CDR3 length: 14; CDR3 DNA: TGTGCCAGCTCACGTAACGGGAGGGATACTGAAGCTTTCTTT; CDR3 protein: CASSRNGRDTEAFF
V gene: TRBV7-8; J gene: TRBJ2-7; clone size: -; D gene: -; CDR3 length: 13; CDR3 DNA: TGTGCCAGCAGCTTATCACAGGACTACGAGCAGTACTTC; CDR3 protein: CASSLSQDYEQYF
V gene: TRBV14; J gene: TRBJ2-5; clone size: -; D gene: -; CDR3 length: 17; CDR3 DNA: TGTGCCAGCAGCCGCCCCCGGGCCTTTGCCTTGGAGGAGACCCAGTACTTC; CDR3 protein: CASSRPRAFALEETQYF
V gene: TRBV3-1/TRBV3-2; J gene: TRBJ2-7; clone size: -; D gene: -; CDR3 length: 16; CDR3 DNA: TGTGCCAGCAGCCAAGATTTGACGGGGAGCGCTTCCGAGCAGTACTTC; CDR3 protein: CASSQDLTGSASEQYF
V gene: TRBV24-1; J gene: TRBJ2-1; clone size: -; D gene: -; CDR3 length: 16; CDR3 DNA: TGTGCCACCAGTGACCCAAGTGGGAGTGGCCACAATGAGCAGTTCTTC; CDR3 protein: CATSDPSGSGHNEQFF
V gene: TRBV6-5; J gene: TRBJ2-7; clone size: -; D gene: -; CDR3 length: 14; CDR3 DNA: TGTGCCAGCAGTTACTCGGGCAGGGCGGGGGAGCAGTACTTC; CDR3 protein: CASSYSGRAGEQYF
V gene: TRBV7-9; J gene: TRBJ2-7; clone size: -; D gene: TRBD2; CDR3 length: 16; CDR3 DNA: TGTGCCAGCAGCTTAGGGAGGACTAGCGGGAGAGGAGAGCAGTACTTC; CDR3 protein: CASSLGRTSGRGEQYF
V gene: TRBV6-4; J gene: TRBJ2-7; clone size: -; D gene: -; CDR3 length: 11; CDR3 DNA: TGTGCCAGCAGTGACTCAGACGAGCAGTACTTC; CDR3 protein: CASSDSDEQYF
V gene: TRBV18; J gene: TRBJ1-1; clone size: -; D gene: -; CDR3 length: 13; CDR3 DNA: TGTGCCAGCTCACCAGGAGGGAACACTGAAGCTTTCTTT; CDR3 protein: CASSPGGNTEAFF
V gene: TRBV6-1; J gene: TRBJ1-5; clone size: -; D gene: -; CDR3 length: 17; CDR3 DNA: TGTGCCAGCAGTGCACCTTATGGGGGCTGGGGCAATCAGCCCCAGCATTTT; CDR3 protein: CASSAPYGGWGNQPQHF
V gene: TRBV10-3; J gene: TRBJ2-7; clone size: -; D gene: -; CDR3 length: 13; CDR3 DNA: TGTGCCATCAAGGGGCGACAGGAATACGAGCAGTACTTC; CDR3 protein: CAIKGRQEYEQYF
V gene: TRBV30; J gene: TRBJ2-2; clone size: -; D gene: -; CDR3 length: 11; CDR3 DNA: TGTGCCTCCCAAGGAACCGGGGAGCTGTTTTTT; CDR3 protein: CASQGTGELFF
V gene: TRBV5-6; J gene: TRBJ2-3; clone size: -; D gene: -; CDR3 length: 14; CDR3 DNA: TGTGCCAGCAGCTCTGGACCGGGCACAGATACGCAGTATTTT; CDR3 protein: CASSSGPGTDTQYF
V gene: TRBV6-5; J gene: TRBJ1-4; clone size: -; D gene: -; CDR3 length: 14; CDR3 DNA: TGTGCCGGCTCCGAGGGAGGGGGTTACGAAAAACTGTTTTTT; CDR3 protein: CAGSEGGGYEKLFF
V gene: TRBV30; J gene: TRBJ2-6; clone size: -; D gene: -; CDR3 length: 14; CDR3 DNA: TGTGCCTGGAGTGCCGTCTCTGGGGCCAACGTCCTGACTTTC; CDR3 protein: CAWSAVSGANVLTF
V gene: TRBV7-2; J gene: TRBJ2-1; clone size: -; D gene: -; CDR3 length: 15; CDR3 DNA: TGTGCCAGCAGCTTAGCCAGCGACACCTACAATGAGCAGTTCTTC; CDR3 protein: CASSLASDTYNEQFF
V gene: TRBV6-5; J gene: TRBJ2-7; clone size: -; D gene: -; CDR3 length: 14; CDR3 DNA: TGTGCCAGCAGTCCCACCCCGACTGGTACGAGGCAGTACTTC; CDR3 protein: CASSPTPTGTRQYF
V gene: TRBV19; J gene: TRBJ2-1; clone size: -; D gene: TRBD1; CDR3 length: 16; CDR3 DNA: TGTGCCAGTAACACCCCGGGGACAGCCTCCTACAATGAGCAGTTCTTC; CDR3 protein: CASNTPGTASYNEQFF
V gene: TRBV6-5; J gene: TRBJ2-1; clone size: -; D gene: TRBD2; CDR3 length: 15; CDR3 DNA: TGTGCCAGCAGGCTCCGGCTAGCGGGACGGAATGAGCAGTTCTTC; CDR3 protein: CASRLRLAGRNEQFF
V gene: TRBV19; J gene: TRBJ2-1; clone size: -; D gene: -; CDR3 length: 15; CDR3 DNA: TGTGCCAGTAGTACGGGGAGACTCCCCTACAATGAGCAGTTCTTC; CDR3 protein: CASSTGRLPYNEQFF
V gene: TRBV7-2; J gene: TRBJ2-1; clone size: -; D gene: TRBD2; CDR3 length: 15; CDR3 DNA: TGTGCCAGCAGCCGTCAGCGGGATACTTACAATGAGCAGTTCTTC; CDR3 protein: CASSRQRDTYNEQFF
V gene: TRBV7-9; J gene: TRBJ1-3; clone size: once; D gene: -; CDR3 length: 16; CDR3 DNA: TGTGCCAGCAGCTTAGCCGCAGGCCTTGAGGGAAACACCATATATTTT; CDR3 protein: CASSLAAGLEGNTIYF
V gene: TRBV24-1; J gene: TRBJ2-5; clone size: -; D gene: -; CDR3 length: 13; CDR3 DNA: TGTGCCACCAGTGACCCTCTGGGGGAGACCCAGTACTTC; CDR3 protein: CATSDPLGETQYF
V gene: TRBV6-1; J gene: TRBJ1-4; clone size: once; D gene: -; CDR3 length: 15; CDR3 DNA: TGTGCCAGCAGTGAAGCGGGCAGGGGAAATGAAAAACTGTTTTTT; CDR3 protein: CASSEAGRGNEKLFF
V gene: TRBV7-9; J gene: TRBJ2-2; clone size: few; D gene: -; CDR3 length: 13; CDR3 DNA: TGTGCCAGCAGCAGGCAGTCTACCGGGGAGCTGTTTTTT; CDR3 protein: CASSRQSTGELFF